This T cell receptor beta chain was captured by sequencing in a study of blood T cell repertoires in COVID-19. Repertoires were generated with immunoSEQ multiplex PCR, while TCRdb's copy carries only in-frame clones and drops some. The data contain about 43,000 clones, around nine tenths of them seen just once; the ten biggest clones take up 4.8%. This TCR came from a human donor in a cohort sampled during active COVID-19. Sequenced sample: peripheral blood.

CDR3 amino acids: CASSPTGTSDYNEQFF. The CDR3 bases are TGTGCCAGCAGCCCCACCGGGACTAGCGATTACAATGAGCAGTTCTTC. V and J are TRBV4-2 and TRBJ2-1; 10 positions match TRBD2. With 4 bases clipped from V and 4 bases from J, the junction kept 7 bases outside the gene matches. The length of the CDR3 is 16 residues. CDR1 LGHNA and CDR2 YNFKEQ come from the germline V gene.